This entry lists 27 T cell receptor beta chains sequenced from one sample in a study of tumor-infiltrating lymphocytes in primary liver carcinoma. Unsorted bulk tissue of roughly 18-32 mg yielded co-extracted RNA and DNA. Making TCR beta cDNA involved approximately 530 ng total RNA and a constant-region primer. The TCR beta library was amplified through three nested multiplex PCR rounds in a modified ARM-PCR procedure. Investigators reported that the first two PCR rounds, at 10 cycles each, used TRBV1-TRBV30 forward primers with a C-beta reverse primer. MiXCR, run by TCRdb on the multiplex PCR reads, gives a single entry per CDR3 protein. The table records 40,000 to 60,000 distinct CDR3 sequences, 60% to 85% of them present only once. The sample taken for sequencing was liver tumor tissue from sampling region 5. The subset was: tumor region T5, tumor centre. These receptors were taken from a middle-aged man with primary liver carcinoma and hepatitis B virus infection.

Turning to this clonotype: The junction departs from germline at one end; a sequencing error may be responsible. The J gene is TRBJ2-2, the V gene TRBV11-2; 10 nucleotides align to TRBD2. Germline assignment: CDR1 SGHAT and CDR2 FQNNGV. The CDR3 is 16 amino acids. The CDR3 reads CASSLVVLAGTGELFF. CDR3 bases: TGTGCTAGCAGCTTAGTGGTACTAGCGGGAACCGGGGAACTGTTTTTT. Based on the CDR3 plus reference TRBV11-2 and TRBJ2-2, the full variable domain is EAGVAQSPRYKIIEKRQSVAFWCNPISGHATLYWYQQILGQGPKLLIQFQNNGVVDDSQLPKDRFSAERLKGVDSTLKIQPAKLEDSAVYLCASSLVVLAGTGELFFGEGSRLTVL.

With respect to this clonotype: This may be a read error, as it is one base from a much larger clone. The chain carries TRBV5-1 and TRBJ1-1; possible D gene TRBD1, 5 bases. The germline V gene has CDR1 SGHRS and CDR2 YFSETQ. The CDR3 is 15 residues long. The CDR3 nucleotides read TGCGCCAGCAGCTTGGCTCCAGGGTGGGAAACTGAAGCTATCTTT. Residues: CASSLAPGWETEAIF. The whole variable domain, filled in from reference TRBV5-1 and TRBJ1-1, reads KAGVTQTPRYLIKTRGQQVTLSCSPISGHRSVSWYQQTPGQGLQFLFEYFSETQRNKGNFPGRFSGRQFSNSRSEMNVSTLELGDSALYLCASSLAPGWETEAIFGQGTRLTVV.

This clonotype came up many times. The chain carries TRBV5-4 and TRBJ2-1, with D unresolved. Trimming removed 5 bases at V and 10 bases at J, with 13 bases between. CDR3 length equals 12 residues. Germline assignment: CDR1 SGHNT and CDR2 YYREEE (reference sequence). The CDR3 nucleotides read TGTGCCAGCAGTTTGACTCGTACCGAGCAGTTCTTC. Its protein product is CASSLTRTEQFF. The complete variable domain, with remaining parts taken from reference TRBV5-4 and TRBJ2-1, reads ETGVTQSPTHLIKTRGQQVTLRCSSQSGHNTVSWYQQALGQGPQFIFQYYREEENGRGNFPPRFSGLQFPNYSSELNVNALELDDSALYLCASSLTRTEQFFGPGTRLTVL.

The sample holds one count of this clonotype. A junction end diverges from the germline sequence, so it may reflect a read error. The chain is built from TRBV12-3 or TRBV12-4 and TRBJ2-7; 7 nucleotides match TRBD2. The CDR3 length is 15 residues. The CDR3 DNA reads TGCGCCAGCAATTTAAGCGGGATTGTCCCCCACGAGCAGTACTTC. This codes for CASNLSGIVPHEQYF.

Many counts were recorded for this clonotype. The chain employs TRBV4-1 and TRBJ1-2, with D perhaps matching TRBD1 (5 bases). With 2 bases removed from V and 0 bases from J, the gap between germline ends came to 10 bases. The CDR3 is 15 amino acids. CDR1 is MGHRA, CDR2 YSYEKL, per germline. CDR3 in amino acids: CASSQITGANYGYTF. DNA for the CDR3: TGCGCCAGCAGCCAAATAACAGGAGCTAACTATGGCTACACCTTC.

In DNA form, the CDR3 reads TGTGCCAGTACTCCCTCTTGGACAGGGGGCTCAGATACGCAGTATTTT. This sequence encodes CASTPSWTGGSDTQYF. J is TRBJ2-3 and V is TRBV19; TRBD1 matches at 11 bases. V was pared by 7 bases and J by 4 bases, with 10 bases of the junction left unmatched. This CDR3 contains 16 residues. Germline CDR1 LNHDA, CDR2 SQIVND (reference sequence).

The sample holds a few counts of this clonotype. The CDR3 loop is CASAPGTNNEKLFF. CDR3 nucleotide sequence: TGCGCCAGCGCCCCCGGGACAAATAATGAAAAACTGTTTTTT. The chain is built from TRBV5-1 and TRBJ1-4; D is perhaps TRBD1 (6 bases). The germline V and J ends were trimmed by 7 bases and 4 bases, with 14 bases remaining between them. The CDR3 sequence is 14 residues long. Germline CDR1 and CDR2: SGHRS and YFSETQ.

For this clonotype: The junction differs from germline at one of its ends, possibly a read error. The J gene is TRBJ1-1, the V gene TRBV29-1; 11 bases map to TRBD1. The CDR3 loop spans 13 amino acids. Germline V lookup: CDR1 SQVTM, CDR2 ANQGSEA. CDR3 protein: CSLGTGGSTVAFF. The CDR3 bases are TGCAGCCTGGGGACAGGGGGGAGCACTGTAGCTTTCTTT.

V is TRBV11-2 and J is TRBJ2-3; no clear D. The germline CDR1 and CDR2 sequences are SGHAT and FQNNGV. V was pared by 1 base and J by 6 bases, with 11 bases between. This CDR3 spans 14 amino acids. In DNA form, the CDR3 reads TGTGCCAGCAGCTTAGGATTATCGAGGGATACGCAGTATTTT. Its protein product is CASSLGLSRDTQYF.

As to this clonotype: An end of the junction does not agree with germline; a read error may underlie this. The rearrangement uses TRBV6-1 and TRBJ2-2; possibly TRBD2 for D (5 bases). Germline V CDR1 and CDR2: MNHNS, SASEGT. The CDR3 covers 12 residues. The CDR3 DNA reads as TGTGTCAGCAGGCCCGACACCGGGGAGCTGTTATTT. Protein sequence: CVSRPDTGELLF.

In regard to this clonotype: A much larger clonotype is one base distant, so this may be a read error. CDR3 protein: CASLKGDRMYNEQFF. CDR3 nucleotides: TGTGCCAGCCTTAAGGGGGACAGGATGTACAATGAGCAGTTCTTC. The rearrangement joins TRBV28 to TRBJ2-1; 8 nucleotides line up with TRBD1. CDR1 MDHEN and CDR2 SYDVKM come from the germline V gene. The CDR3 loop spans 15 amino acids. Unmatched junction bases numbered 10, after V lost 8 bases and J lost 4 bases.

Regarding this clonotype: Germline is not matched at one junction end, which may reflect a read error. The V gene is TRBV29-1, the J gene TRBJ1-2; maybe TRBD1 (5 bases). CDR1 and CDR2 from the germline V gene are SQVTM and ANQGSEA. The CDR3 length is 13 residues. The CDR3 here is CSVETIGAYDYTF. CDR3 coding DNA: TGCAGTGTTGAGACGATAGGGGCCTATGACTACACCTTC.

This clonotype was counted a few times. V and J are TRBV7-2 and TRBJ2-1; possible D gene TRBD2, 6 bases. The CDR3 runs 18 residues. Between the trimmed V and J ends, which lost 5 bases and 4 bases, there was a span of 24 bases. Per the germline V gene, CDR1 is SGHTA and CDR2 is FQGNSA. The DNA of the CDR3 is TGTGCCAGCAGCCCCCTTTCGTCAGGACTACCGGGATACAATGAGCAGTTCTTC. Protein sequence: CASSPLSSGLPGYNEQFF.

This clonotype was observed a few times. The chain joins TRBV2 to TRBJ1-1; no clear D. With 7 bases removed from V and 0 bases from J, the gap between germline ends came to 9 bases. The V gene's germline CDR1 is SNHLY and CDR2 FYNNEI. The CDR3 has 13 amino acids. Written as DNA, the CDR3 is TGTGCCAGCACAGAGAATATGAACACTGAAGCTTTCTTT. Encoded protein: CASTENMNTEAFF.

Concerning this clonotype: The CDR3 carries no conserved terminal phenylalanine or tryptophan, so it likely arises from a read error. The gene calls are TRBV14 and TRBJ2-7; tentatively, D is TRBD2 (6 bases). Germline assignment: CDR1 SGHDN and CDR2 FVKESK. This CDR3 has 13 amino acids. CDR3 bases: TGTGTCAGCAGGATGGGAGGACCCCTGGAGCAGTACTTA. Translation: CVSRMGGPLEQYL.

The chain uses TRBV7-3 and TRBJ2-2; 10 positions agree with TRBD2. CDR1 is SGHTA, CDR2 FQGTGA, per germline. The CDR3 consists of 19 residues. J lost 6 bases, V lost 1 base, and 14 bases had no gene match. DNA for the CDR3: TGTGCCAGCAGCTTAAGAGGGGGACTAGCGCCTTACAGATCCGGGGAGCTGTTTTTT. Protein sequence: CASSLRGGLAPYRSGELFF.

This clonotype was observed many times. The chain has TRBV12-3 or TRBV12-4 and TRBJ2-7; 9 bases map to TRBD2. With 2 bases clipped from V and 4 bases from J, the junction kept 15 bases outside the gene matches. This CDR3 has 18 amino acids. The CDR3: CASSLISSTHAGGYEQYF. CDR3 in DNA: TGTGCCAGCAGTTTAATCTCTAGCACCCACGCGGGAGGGTACGAGCAGTACTTC.

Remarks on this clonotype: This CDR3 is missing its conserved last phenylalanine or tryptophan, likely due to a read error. Written as DNA, the CDR3 is TGTGCCAGCAGTCCGGAGAGGGTTTGGCAGCCCCAGCATTCT. This codes for CASSPERVWQPQHS. V gene TRBV6-5 combines with J gene TRBJ1-5; unclear D gene. Germline-derived CDR1 and CDR2 are MNHEY and SVGAGI. V was cut by 5 bases and J by 7 bases, with 15 bases left in between. The CDR3 loop spans 14 amino acids.

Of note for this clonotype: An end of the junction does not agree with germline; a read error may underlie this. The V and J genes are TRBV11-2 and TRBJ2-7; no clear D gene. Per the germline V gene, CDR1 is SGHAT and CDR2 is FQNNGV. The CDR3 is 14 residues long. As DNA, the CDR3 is TGTGCCAGCAGCATAGCTTACGACTCCTACGAGCAGTGCTTC. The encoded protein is CASSIAYDSYEQCF.

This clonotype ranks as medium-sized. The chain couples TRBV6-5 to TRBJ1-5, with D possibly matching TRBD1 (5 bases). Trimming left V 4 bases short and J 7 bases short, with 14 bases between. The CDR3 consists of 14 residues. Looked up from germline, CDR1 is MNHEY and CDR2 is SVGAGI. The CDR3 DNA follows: TGTGCCAGCAGTTTTTCAGGGAAGGAGCAGCCCCAGCATTTT. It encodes CASSFSGKEQPQHF.

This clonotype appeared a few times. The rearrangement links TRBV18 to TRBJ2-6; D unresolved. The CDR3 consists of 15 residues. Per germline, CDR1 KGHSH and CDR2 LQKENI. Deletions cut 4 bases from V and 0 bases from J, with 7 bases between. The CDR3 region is CASSLTTSGANVLTF. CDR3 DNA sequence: TGTGCCAGCTCACTTACCACCTCTGGGGCCAACGTCCTGACTTTC.

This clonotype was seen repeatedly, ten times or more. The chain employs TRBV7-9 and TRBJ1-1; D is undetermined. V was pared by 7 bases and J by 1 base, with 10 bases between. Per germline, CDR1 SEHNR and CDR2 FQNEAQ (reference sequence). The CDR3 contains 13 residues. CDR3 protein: CASTPWANTEAFF. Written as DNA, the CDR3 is TGTGCCAGCACCCCCTGGGCGAACACTGAAGCTTTCTTT.

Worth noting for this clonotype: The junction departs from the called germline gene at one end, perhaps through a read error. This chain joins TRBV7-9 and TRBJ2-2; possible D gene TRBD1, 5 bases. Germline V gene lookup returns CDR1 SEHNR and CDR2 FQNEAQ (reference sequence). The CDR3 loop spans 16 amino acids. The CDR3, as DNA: TGTGTCAGCAGGGAAGGTCCGGTACTGGACACCGGGGAGCTGTTTTTT. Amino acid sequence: CVSREGPVLDTGELFF.

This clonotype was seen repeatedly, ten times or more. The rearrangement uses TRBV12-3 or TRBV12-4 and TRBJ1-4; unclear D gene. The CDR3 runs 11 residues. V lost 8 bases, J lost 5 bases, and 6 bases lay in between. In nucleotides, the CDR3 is TGTGCCAGCGGACTAAATGAAAAACTGTTTTTT. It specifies CASGLNEKLFF.

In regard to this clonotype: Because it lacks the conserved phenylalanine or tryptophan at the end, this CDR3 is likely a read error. The CDR3 loop reads CASRGGHTGHYEQYL. The CDR3, as DNA: TGTGCCAGCCGTGGGGGACACACAGGGCATTACGAGCAGTACTTA. This sequence joins TRBV6-6 and TRBJ2-7, with D possibly matching TRBD1 (6 bases). Trimming removed 8 bases from V and 4 bases from J, with 21 bases in between. The CDR3 sequence is 15 residues long. CDR1 and CDR2 (germline): MNHNY, SVGAGI (reference sequence).

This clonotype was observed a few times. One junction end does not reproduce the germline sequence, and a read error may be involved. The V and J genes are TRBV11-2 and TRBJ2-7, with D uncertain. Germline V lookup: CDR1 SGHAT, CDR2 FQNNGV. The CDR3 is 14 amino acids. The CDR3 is CASSLTGDGYEQYF. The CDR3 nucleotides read TGTGCCAGCAGCTTGACGGGTGATGGCTACGAGCAGTACTTT.

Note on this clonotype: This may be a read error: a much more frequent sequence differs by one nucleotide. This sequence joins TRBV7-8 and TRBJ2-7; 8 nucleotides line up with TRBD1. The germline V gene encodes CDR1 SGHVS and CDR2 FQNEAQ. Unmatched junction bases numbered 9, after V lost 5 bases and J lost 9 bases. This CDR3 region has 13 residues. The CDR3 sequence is CASSIEGQGGQYF. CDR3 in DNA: TGTGCCAGCAGCATTGAAGGACAGGGTGGGCAGTACTTC. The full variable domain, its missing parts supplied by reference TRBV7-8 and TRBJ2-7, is GAGVSQSPRYKVAKRGQDVALRCDPISGHVSLFWYQQALGQGPEFLTYFQNEAQLDKSGLPSDRFFAERPEGSVSTLKIQRTQQEDSAVYLCASSIEGQGGQYFGPGTRLTVT.